The text below deals with one T cell receptor (beta chain). Its antigen is unidentified. The CDR3 loop spans 13 amino acids. Germline CDR1 is DFQATT and CDR2 is SNEGSKA (reference sequence). The V and J ends lost 3 bases and 3 bases, in that order; junction bases with no gene match: 2. This record belongs to a study of T cell responses to AZD1222 COVID-19 vaccine. Findings of the study overall: Clonal diversity may have been underestimated in mostly white British donors. Among vaccine-associated CD4 TCRs, coverage spanned spike, with dominance at 160-218 and 743-854.

Sequenced by immunoSEQ multiplex PCR; TCRdb stores in-frame clones only, minus some. The table has roughly 99,000 clones, roughly 92% seen once; the top ten hold 6.5% to 10%. Sequenced material: peripheral blood, taken 28 days after the second AZD1222 dose. The receptor comes from an adult who received the AZD1222 COVID-19 vaccine. The chain is built from TRBV20-1 and TRBJ1-1; 9 bases are a match to TRBD1. CDR3 in amino acids: CSASGTGHTEAFF. In nucleotides, the CDR3 is TGCAGTGCTAGTGGGACAGGGCACACTGAAGCTTTCTTT.